The entry below gives a single T cell receptor beta chain sequence along with its context. This sample was included in a study of low-dose radiotherapy and immunotherapy resistance in tumors. cDNA synthesis used a TRAV/TRBV-specific primer set for both chains. Amplification of TCRs used a constant-region primer and V-primer adapter for 15 to 25 PCR cycles. In TCRdb, the reads were re-called with MiXCR into one record per CDR3 protein. The data contain around 79,000 distinct CDR3 sequences, 15% to 20% of them seen just once; the ten biggest clones take up 5.9%. From germline, CDR1 is MNHEY and CDR2 SVGEGT. The V segment lost 6 bases and the J segment 3 bases; nucleotides outside the gene matches: 10. The CDR3 contains 15 residues. Time point defined: before trial treatment.

The chain combines TRBV6-2 or TRBV6-3 with TRBJ2-7, with 8 bases that match TRBD1. Sequencing was performed on PBMCs, taken before treatment. The clonotype originates from a male donor with prostate cancer. The chain's CDR3 is CASRGQGALIYEQYF. The DNA for the CDR3 is TGTGCCAGCAGAGGTCAGGGGGCATTAATCTACGAGCAGTACTTC.